A selection of T cell receptor beta chains follows, all from one sample in a study of OX40 agonist ivuxolimab in advanced cancers. TCRdb keeps only in-frame clones here, not all; method: immunoSEQ multiplex PCR. The table shows several thousand clones, with roughly 71% occurring only once. The sequencing here drew on CD4+ or CD8+ T cells sorted from blood, taken in a trial of the OX40 agonist ivuxolimab. Source of these receptors: an adult with an advanced solid tumor such as melanoma, head and neck, liver or kidney cancer. Both conserved end residues are part of each CDR3. The D gene is left open where the match is weak. Size tells how often a clone was seen (once, few, many) or the class of an expanded clone, and some rows leave it out.

TRBV7-6	TRBD1	TRBJ2-2	-	CASSPWDRPTGELFF	TGTGCCAGCAGCCCGTGGGACAGACCCACCGGGGAGCTGTTTTTT
TRBV9	-	TRBJ1-2	-	CASSVGGDYGYTF	TGTGCCAGCAGCGTAGGAGGGGACTATGGCTACACCTTC
TRBV7-9	TRBD2	TRBJ2-7	once	CATRTSGGPEQYF	TGTGCCACCCGCACTAGCGGGGGGCCCGAGCAGTACTTC
TRBV29-1	TRBD2	TRBJ2-7	few	CSGRLAGSYEQYF	TGCAGCGGCCGACTAGCGGGGTCCTACGAGCAGTACTTC
TRBV2	-	TRBJ2-5	-	CASRAVQETQYF	TGTGCCAGCAGGGCAGTACAAGAGACCCAGTACTTC
TRBV29-1	-	TRBJ2-1	-	CSVEGRGDNEQFF	TGCAGCGTTGAAGGCAGGGGGGACAATGAGCAGTTCTTC
TRBV9	TRBD1	TRBJ2-7	-	CASSVGGQGAGEQYF	TGTGCCAGCAGCGTAGGAGGGCAGGGGGCGGGGGAGCAGTACTTC
TRBV9	-	TRBJ2-1	-	CASSVEGANNEQFF	TGTGCCAGCAGCGTTGAAGGGGCTAACAATGAGCAGTTCTTC
TRBV28	-	TRBJ2-3	medium-sized	CASSLQVSTDTQYF	TGTGCCAGCAGTCTACAGGTTAGCACAGATACGCAGTATTTT
TRBV6-6	-	TRBJ2-7	few	CASSMTGSSSYEQYF	TGTGCCAGCAGCATGACTGGAAGTAGCTCCTACGAGCAGTACTTC
TRBV6-1	-	TRBJ1-3	few	CASSEFGFSGNTIYF	TGTGCCAGCAGTGAATTCGGATTCTCTGGAAACACCATATATTTT
TRBV27	-	TRBJ2-6	-	CASSPGTPFSGANVLTF	TGTGCCAGCAGCCCTGGGACACCGTTCTCTGGGGCCAACGTCCTGACTTTC
TRBV29-1	TRBD2	TRBJ2-1	-	CSGKGLASYNEQFF	TGCAGCGGGAAGGGACTAGCCTCCTACAATGAGCAGTTCTTC
TRBV5-5	TRBD1	TRBJ2-7	-	CASSLATGGYEQYF	TGTGCCAGCAGCTTGGCGACAGGGGGGTACGAGCAGTACTTC
TRBV18	-	TRBJ1-1	-	CASSPIGAGSEAFF	TGTGCCAGCTCACCAATCGGGGCGGGGTCAGAAGCTTTCTTT
TRBV27	-	TRBJ1-1	-	CASSLMGREAFF	TGTGCCAGCAGTTTAATGGGCAGGGAAGCTTTCTTT
TRBV6-5	TRBD1	TRBJ1-5	-	CASGTANQPQHF	TGTGCCAGTGGGACAGCGAATCAGCCCCAGCATTTT
TRBV19	-	TRBJ1-2	once	CASSISTAYGYTF	TGTGCCAGTAGTATTTCGACAGCCTATGGCTACACCTTC
TRBV5-8	-	TRBJ1-6	-	CASSSTSPSSYNSPLHF	TGTGCCAGCAGCTCGACCTCCCCTAGCTCCTATAATTCACCCCTCCACTTT
TRBV28	TRBD1	TRBJ1-1	medium-sized	CASSPPTGRYTEAFF	TGTGCCAGCAGTCCGCCGACAGGGCGGTACACTGAAGCTTTCTTT
TRBV9	-	TRBJ2-7	once	CASSASYGRTYEQYF	TGTGCCAGCAGCGCCTCCTATGGACGGACCTACGAGCAGTACTTC
TRBV7-9	-	TRBJ2-7	-	CASSLGGATLYEQYF	TGTGCCAGCAGCTTGGGGGGCGCTACTCTCTACGAGCAGTACTTC
TRBV7-2	TRBD1	TRBJ2-7	-	CASSSHRDRASYEQYF	TGTGCCAGCAGCTCCCATAGGGACAGGGCCTCCTACGAGCAGTACTTC
TRBV2	TRBD2	TRBJ2-1	-	CASSVGGGGFNEQFF	TGTGCCAGCAGTGTGGGCGGGGGGGGATTTAATGAGCAGTTCTTC
TRBV7-6	-	TRBJ2-7	-	CASSLDSGTYYEQYF	TGTGCCAGCAGCTTAGACTCCGGGACTTACTACGAGCAGTACTTC
TRBV4-1	TRBD1	TRBJ2-5	-	CASSPRQGARETQYF	TGCGCCAGCAGCCCGAGACAGGGGGCGAGAGAGACCCAGTACTTC
TRBV4-3	-	TRBJ1-2	-	CASSQGEVDGYTF	TGCGCCAGCAGCCAAGGTGAGGTGGATGGCTACACCTTC
TRBV28	-	TRBJ2-1	-	CASSLPYDEQFF	TGTGCCAGCAGTTTACCATACGATGAGCAGTTCTTC
TRBV4-1	-	TRBJ2-1	-	CASSGQGGAEQFF	TGCGCCAGCAGCGGGCAGGGTGGGGCAGAGCAGTTCTTC
TRBV5-1	-	TRBJ2-3	-	CASSLEAGRTDTQYF	TGCGCCAGCAGCTTGGAAGCAGGACGCACAGATACGCAGTATTTT
TRBV9	TRBD2	TRBJ2-3	-	CASSVDFGGTFTDTQYF	TGTGCCAGCAGCGTAGACTTCGGGGGGACCTTCACAGATACGCAGTATTTT
TRBV5-6	-	TRBJ2-7	-	CASSLGGDHYEQYF	TGTGCCAGCAGCTTGGGGGGTGACCACTACGAGCAGTACTTC
TRBV19	TRBD2	TRBJ2-5	-	CASSIGGGPGETQYF	TGTGCCAGTAGTATAGGGGGGGGACCTGGGGAGACCCAGTACTTC
TRBV11-2	-	TRBJ2-1	-	CASSWKVEGLDEQFF	TGTGCCAGCAGCTGGAAGGTAGAAGGCCTCGATGAGCAGTTCTTC
TRBV6-1	TRBD1	TRBJ1-1	-	CASSEETGGGTEAFF	TGTGCCAGCAGTGAAGAGACAGGGGGGGGCACTGAAGCTTTCTTT
TRBV19	-	TRBJ2-7	few	CASYDRLSYEQYF	TGTGCCAGTTACGACAGGCTCTCCTACGAGCAGTACTTC
TRBV7-9	TRBD2	TRBJ2-1	-	CASSSGLARIYNEQFF	TGTGCCAGCAGCTCCGGACTAGCTCGTATCTATAATGAGCAGTTCTTC
TRBV21-1	-	TRBJ2-7	-	CASSTRDRPRTYEQYF	TGTGCCAGCAGCACTAGGGACAGGCCACGTACCTACGAGCAGTACTTC
TRBV30	TRBD1	TRBJ1-3	-	CAWSVYGTGSGNTIYF	TGTGCCTGGAGTGTATACGGGACAGGCTCTGGAAACACCATATATTTT
TRBV7-8	-	TRBJ2-7	-	CASSFLGGTTYEQYF	TGTGCCAGCAGCTTCCTGGGAGGCACAACCTACGAGCAGTACTTC
TRBV6-6	-	TRBJ2-2	medium-sized	CASRTSWRDTGELFF	TGTGCCAGCAGGACCTCTTGGAGGGACACCGGGGAGCTGTTTTTT
TRBV10-1	-	TRBJ2-3	-	CASSRDRTPDTQYF	TGCGCCAGCTCCCGAGACCGGACCCCAGATACGCAGTATTTT
TRBV9	-	TRBJ1-3	-	CASSVDFSSGNTIYF	TGTGCCAGCAGCGTAGATTTCAGCTCTGGAAACACCATATATTTT
TRBV27	-	TRBJ2-7	few	CASRWGGEQYF	TGTGCCAGCAGGTGGGGAGGCGAGCAGTACTTC
TRBV4-3	-	TRBJ1-4	-	CASSPWRGDAEKLFF	TGCGCCAGCAGCCCGTGGAGGGGGGACGCTGAAAAACTGTTTTTT
TRBV7-2	TRBD1	TRBJ2-1	once	CASSLARTGGANEQFF	TGTGCCAGCAGCTTAGCGCGCACAGGGGGCGCGAATGAGCAGTTCTTC